This paragraph reports one T cell receptor (beta chain). The antigen remains undetermined. Produced via immunoSEQ multiplex PCR; TCRdb's table is partial and in-frame only. The sample shows 110,000 or so clones, 95% of them seen only once. The sample belongs to a study of cytomegalovirus exposure and HLA in healthy donors. Study background: Later, an analysis reported that the 130 or so validation repertoires had used the same platform as the roughly 660 first-cohort repertoires. Points from the study as a whole: A few CMV-associated chains were confirmed in vitro to be specific for CMV antigens. Subsequent analysis of the approximately 120 validation repertoires found a tendency for first-cohort TCR clusters to co-occur. The study listed approximately 170 cytomegalovirus-associated TCR beta chains.

The germline gives CDR1 DFQATT, CDR2 SNEGSKA (reference sequence). Between the trimmed V and J ends, which lost 2 bases and 3 bases, there was a span of 4 bases. CDR3 size: 11 residues. The sequenced material came from PBMCs. This TCR was recovered from a young woman in good health and CMV-seronegative. The chain is built from TRBV20-1 and TRBJ2-5, with unresolved D. In DNA form, the CDR3 reads TGCAGTGCTAGACAGGAAGAGACCCAGTACTTC. It yields the protein CSARQEETQYF.